Each of the 26 T cell receptor beta chains below was sequenced from the same sample in a study of cytomegalovirus exposure and HLA in healthy donors. Repertoires were generated with immunoSEQ multiplex PCR, while TCRdb's copy carries only in-frame clones and drops some. The table has a few hundred thousand clones, 88% seen once. Sequencing input: PBMCs. The origin of the receptors is a woman aged 18-29 years in good health and CMV-seronegative.

The V and J genes are TRBV29-1 and TRBJ1-6; 9 bases fit TRBD1. This CDR3 is 15 amino acids long. J lost 12 bases, V lost 7 bases, and 16 bases had no gene match. From germline, CDR1 is SQVTM and CDR2 ANQGSEA. DNA of the CDR3: TGCAGCGGAAGCCGGGGACAGGGCAAGCATTTACCCCTCCACTTT. As protein: CSGSRGQGKHLPLHF.

The V call is TRBV4-1, the J call TRBJ1-1; 9 bases are shared with TRBD1. The CDR3 has 16 amino acids. Unmatched junction bases numbered 3, after V lost 0 bases and J lost 1 base. In germline, CDR1 is MGHRA, CDR2 YSYEKL. This CDR3 reads CASSQDGTGRNTEAFF. The CDR3 coding sequence is TGCGCCAGCAGCCAAGACGGGACAGGGAGGAACACTGAAGCTTTCTTT.

In this sample, this clone turned up a few times. The genes are TRBV11-2 and TRBJ1-4; TRBD1 agrees at 7 bases. Unmatched junction bases numbered 5, after V lost 5 bases and J lost 5 bases. Germline CDR1 and CDR2: SGHAT and FQNNGV. The CDR3 sequence is 14 residues long. The CDR3 sequence: CASSVRGVNEKLFF. CDR3 DNA: TGTGCCAGCAGCGTCAGGGGGGTAAATGAAAAACTGTTTTTT.

The chain recombines TRBV27 with TRBJ2-3; maybe TRBD2 (5 bases). From germline, CDR1 is MNHEY and CDR2 SMNVEV (reference sequence). This CDR3 has 15 residues. The V and J ends lost 0 bases and 4 bases respectively, with 11 bases between them. The CDR3 reads CASSLSLGSADTQYF. Written as DNA, the CDR3 is TGTGCCAGCAGTTTATCTCTGGGTAGCGCAGATACGCAGTATTTT.

The J gene is TRBJ2-1, the V gene TRBV7-3, with TRBD2 matching 8 bases. Trimming cost V 2 bases and J 3 bases; bases outside gene matches: 3. Per germline, CDR1 SGHTA and CDR2 FQGTGA. The CDR3 covers 15 residues. The CDR3 DNA reads as TGTGCCAGCAGCTTAGGGCGGGAGGTCTACAATGAGCAGTTCTTC. It yields the protein CASSLGREVYNEQFF.

This chain joins TRBV9 and TRBJ1-4, with D hard to call. Germline assignment: CDR1 SGDLS and CDR2 YYNGEE. V dropped 0 bases and J dropped 1 base, with 10 bases sitting between them. CDR3 length: 16 amino acids. The CDR3 DNA is TGTGCCAGCAGCGTAGATCCCGGACTAACTAATGAAAAACTGTTTTTT. Its protein is CASSVDPGLTNEKLFF. Variable domain in full (rest from reference TRBV9 and TRBJ1-4): DSGVTQTPKHLITATGQRVTLRCSPRSGDLSVYWYQQSLDQGLQFLIQYYNGEERAKGNILERFSAQQFPDLHSELNLSSLELGDSALYFCASSVDPGLTNEKLFFGSGTQLSVL.

The CDR3 loop reads CASSQVPGQGSYEQYF. The DNA for the CDR3 is TGCGCCAGCAGCCAAGTTCCGGGACAGGGCTCCTACGAGCAGTACTTC. The chain combines TRBV4-1 with TRBJ2-7; 9 bases line up with TRBD1. In germline, CDR1 is MGHRA, CDR2 YSYEKL. The CDR3 runs to 16 residues. With V trimmed by 1 base and J by 0 bases, 4 bases remained unmatched.

The chain carries TRBV9 and TRBJ1-6; a possible D gene is TRBD1 (6 bases). Germline CDR1 SGDLS, CDR2 YYNGEE. V lost 3 bases to trimming and J lost 6 bases, with 10 bases between them. This CDR3 is built from 14 residues. CDR3 sequence: CASSGTGSNSPLHF. The CDR3 coding sequence is TGTGCCAGCAGCGGAACAGGGAGTAATTCACCCCTCCACTTT.

This rearrangement joins TRBV11-2 to TRBJ1-5; no clear D gene. CDR1 is SGHAT and CDR2 is FQNNGV in the germline V gene. The ends were cut back, 1 base at V and 3 bases at J, with 10 bases in the middle. The CDR3 totals 15 residues. Written as DNA, the CDR3 is TGTGCCAGCAGCTTAGGAGGGAGTTACAATCAGCCCCAGCATTTT. Amino acid sequence: CASSLGGSYNQPQHF.

The chain combines TRBV11-2 with TRBJ2-1; D remains unclear. In germline, CDR1 is SGHAT, CDR2 FQNNGV. Trimming stripped 3 bases from V and 0 bases from J, with 18 bases between. The CDR3 covers 18 residues. The CDR3 nucleotides read TGTGCCAGCAGCTTTTTGCACCGCACGGGTAGCTCCTACAATGAGCAGTTCTTC. This encodes CASSFLHRTGSSYNEQFF.

The chain is built from TRBV28 and TRBJ1-2, with 7 bases identical to TRBD1. The CDR3 runs to 13 residues. J gave up 8 bases and V 1 base, and 4 bases lay outside the gene matches. CDR1 and CDR2 from the germline V gene are MDHEN and SYDVKM. The CDR3 coding sequence is TGTGCCAGCAGTTTATTACAGGGACAGGGCTACACCTTC. It yields the protein CASSLLQGQGYTF.

The genes are TRBV2 and TRBJ2-3; D is possibly TRBD1 (5 bases). Germline V gene data show CDR1 as SNHLY and CDR2 as FYNNEI. The V end lost 6 bases, the J end lost 0 bases, and 13 bases lay between the germline ends. This CDR3 region has 15 residues. The CDR3 region has the DNA TGTGCCAGCAGCCGACAGTCGTCTAGCACAGATACGCAGTATTTT. Encoded protein: CASSRQSSSTDTQYF. Full variable domain (missing parts from reference TRBV2 and TRBJ2-3): EPEVTQTPSHQVTQMGQEVILRCVPISNHLYFYWYRQILGQKVEFLVSFYNNEISEKSEIFDDQFSVERPDGSNFTLKIRSTKLEDSAMYFCASSRQSSSTDTQYFGPGTRLTVL.

The CDR3: CASSLKAGGGSEQFF. The CDR3 DNA reads as TGTGCCAGCAGCTTAAAGGCGGGAGGGGGGAGTGAGCAGTTCTTC. V usage is TRBV7-2 and J usage is TRBJ2-1, with 9 bases identical to TRBD2. This CDR3 is built from 15 residues. Germline V gene sequence: CDR1 SGHTA, CDR2 FQGNSA. V was pared by 2 bases and J by 9 bases, with 8 bases of the junction left unmatched.

The rearrangement uses TRBV19 and TRBJ1-5, with D perhaps matching TRBD1 (5 bases). The ends were cut back, 1 base at V and 4 bases at J, with 11 bases in the middle. The CDR3 length is 15 residues. Germline values: CDR1 LNHDA, CDR2 SQIVND (reference sequence). CDR3 residues: CASSIVGGKNQPQHF. The DNA for the CDR3 is TGTGCCAGTAGTATAGTTGGGGGGAAAAATCAGCCCCAGCATTTT. Combining the CDR3 with reference TRBV19 and TRBJ1-5 gives the whole variable domain DGGITQSPKYLFRKEGQNVTLSCEQNLNHDAMYWYRQDPGQGLRLIYYSQIVNDFQKGDIAEGYSVSREKKESFPLTVTSAQKNPTAFYLCASSIVGGKNQPQHFGDGTRLSIL.

This chain joins TRBV15 and TRBJ2-3; 7 nucleotides match TRBD2. This CDR3 has 17 residues. The ends lost 0 bases at V and 1 base at J; junction bases unmatched: 7. CDR1 LNHNV and CDR2 YYDKDF come from the germline V gene (reference sequence). The CDR3 nucleotides read TGTGCCACCAGCAGAGATGGAGTAGCGGGCCGCACAGATACGCAGTATTTT. Its protein product is CATSRDGVAGRTDTQYF.

The rearrangement uses TRBV9 and TRBJ2-7; tentatively, D is TRBD2 (7 bases). Germline assignment: CDR1 SGDLS and CDR2 YYNGEE. This CDR3 region has 15 residues. V was pared by 4 bases and J by 0 bases, with 14 bases between. CDR3 bases: TGTGCCAGCAGCCCCGGGGGAGGGGGCTCCTACGAGCAGTACTTC. Its translation is CASSPGGGGSYEQYF.

The genes are TRBV4-2 and TRBJ2-3, with no clear D. Trimming stripped 2 bases from V and 6 bases from J, with 21 bases between. Looked up from germline, CDR1 is LGHNA and CDR2 is YNFKEQ. The CDR3 totals 17 residues. The CDR3: CASSQSLEATNPDTQYF. The DNA of the CDR3 is TGTGCCAGCAGCCAATCTTTGGAAGCGACCAACCCCGATACGCAGTATTTT.

The gene calls are TRBV11-3 and TRBJ2-2; tentative D call: TRBD2 (6 bases). The CDR3 is made up of 16 amino acids. Trimming pared 1 base from V and 2 bases from J, leaving 11 bases between. Germline CDR1 is SGHNT and CDR2 is YENEEA. Written as DNA, the CDR3 is TGTGCCAGCAGCTTAGTTTCGGGAGTTAACACCGGGGAGCTGTTTTTT. This sequence encodes CASSLVSGVNTGELFF.

The V call is TRBV18, the J call TRBJ2-3, with 10 bases matching TRBD2. CDR3 length: 17 amino acids. Trimming removed 4 bases from V and 3 bases from J; junction bases left unmatched: 10. Germline values: CDR1 KGHSH, CDR2 LQKENI. The CDR3 DNA sequence: TGTGCCAGCTCACTCGGCCTTTTAGCGGGAGGTACAGATACGCAGTATTTT. It encodes CASSLGLLAGGTDTQYF.

This chain joins TRBV25-1 and TRBJ1-1; 8 bases map to TRBD1. After removal of 6 bases from V and 3 bases from J, the junction contained 3 bases not matched to a gene. CDR3 length: 13 amino acids. The germline V gene encodes CDR1 MGHDK and CDR2 SYGVNS. This CDR3 reads CASRDRAHTEAFF. The CDR3 coding sequence is TGTGCCAGCAGGGACAGGGCCCACACTGAAGCTTTCTTT.

This clone occurred a few times. V gene TRBV4-1 combines with J gene TRBJ2-7; the match to TRBD2 covers 7 bases. This CDR3 is 12 amino acids long. Germline V lookup: CDR1 MGHRA, CDR2 YSYEKL. Trimming took 4 bases from V and 7 from J; bases not matched to a gene: 4. CDR3: CASSPGGEEQYF. CDR3 coding DNA: TGCGCCAGCAGCCCGGGGGGAGAGGAGCAGTACTTC.

V is TRBV6-6 and J is TRBJ2-3; D not certain. Germline values: CDR1 MNHNY, CDR2 SVGAGI (reference sequence). This CDR3 contains 14 residues. Trimming stripped 8 bases from V and 4 bases from J, with 16 bases between. The CDR3 sequence: CASRNPIESDTQYF. The CDR3 nucleotides read TGTGCCAGCCGAAACCCGATTGAGTCAGATACGCAGTATTTT.

In this sample, this clone turned up once. The chain recombines TRBV5-6 with TRBJ1-2; 7 nucleotides match TRBD1. Trimming cost V 5 bases and J 4 bases; bases outside gene matches: 8. CDR1 is SGHDT and CDR2 is YYEEEE in the germline V gene. The CDR3 is 14 residues long. The CDR3 spells CASRRGQSFYGYTF. The CDR3 DNA reads TGTGCCAGCAGGCGGGGACAGTCCTTCTATGGCTACACCTTC.

In DNA, the CDR3 is TGTGCCAGCGCCATGGAGGGGTCCTCCTACAATGAGCAGTTCTTC. Protein product: CASAMEGSSYNEQFF. The rearrangement joins TRBV27 to TRBJ2-1; D is perhaps TRBD2 (6 bases). The CDR3 contains 15 residues. The germline V gene has CDR1 MNHEY and CDR2 SMNVEV (reference sequence). V gave up 8 bases and J gave up 0 bases, with 14 bases separating them.

This clone was detected a few times. The CDR3 bases are TGTGCCACCAGCAGCGCGACAGGGGGAAACTATGGCTACACCTTC. Translation: CATSSATGGNYGYTF. The chain links TRBV15 to TRBJ1-2; 9 bases are shared with TRBD1. CDR1 is LNHNV and CDR2 is YYDKDF in the germline V gene (reference sequence). V dropped 3 bases and J dropped 2; count of bases not matched to a gene: 4. The CDR3 is 15 amino acids.

V and J are TRBV5-1 and TRBJ1-2, with no clear D. CDR3 length: 13 amino acids. Germline loops: CDR1 SGHRS, CDR2 YFSETQ. Trimming removed 1 base from V and 4 bases from J, with 8 bases in between. The CDR3 protein is CASSLPGGYGYTF. The DNA of the CDR3 is TGCGCCAGCAGCTTGCCGGGTGGCTATGGCTACACCTTC.